A single sample is the source of the 9 T cell receptor beta chains below, sequenced in a study of cytomegalovirus exposure and HLA in healthy donors. The PCR employed 60 Vbeta primers together with 13 Jbeta primers. The assay was immunoSEQ multiplex PCR, and TCRdb's table has in-frame clones only and misses some. The table records about 230,000 clones, roughly 78% of them present only once. What was sequenced was PBMCs. The receptor set was obtained from a boy between 10 and 17 years old in good health and CMV-seronegative.

This chain links TRBV18 with TRBJ1-2, with 8 bases identical to TRBD1. Germline V CDR1 and CDR2: KGHSH, LQKENI. The CDR3 is made up of 14 amino acids. J lost 4 bases, V lost 6 bases, and 7 bases had no gene match. The CDR3 here is CASSTETGVYGYTF. The CDR3 DNA reads TGTGCCAGCTCGACTGAGACAGGGGTCTATGGCTACACCTTC.

This clone was picked up one time. The chain has TRBV2 and TRBJ2-1; 10 nucleotides match TRBD1. Germline V gene lookup returns CDR1 SNHLY and CDR2 FYNNEI. The CDR3 has 14 residues. V lost 10 bases and J lost 9; bases outside the gene matches: 12. The CDR3 DNA follows: TGTGCCATTCACGGGGACAGGGGTAACAGTGAGCAGTTCTTC. This translates into CAIHGDRGNSEQFF.

V and J are TRBV7-9 and TRBJ2-2; 10 nucleotides match TRBD1. The CDR3 length is 15 residues. Unmatched junction bases numbered 6, after V lost 5 bases and J lost 6 bases. Looked up from germline, CDR1 is SEHNR and CDR2 is FQNEAQ (reference sequence). The CDR3 coding sequence is TGTGCCAGCAGCCCTTGGACAGGGGGTCCCGGGGAGCTGTTTTTT. Protein: CASSPWTGGPGELFF. Full variable domain (outside the CDR3, taken from reference TRBV7-9 and TRBJ2-2): DTGVSQNPRHKITKRGQNVTFRCDPISEHNRLYWYRQTLGQGPEFLTYFQNEAQLEKSRLLSDRFSAERPKGSFSTLEIQRTEQGDSAMYLCASSPWTGGPGELFFGEGSRLTVL.

This chain links TRBV9 with TRBJ1-5; 8 bases agree with TRBD1. The CDR3 is made up of 15 amino acids. V was pared by 4 bases and J by 5 bases, with 8 bases of the junction left unmatched. CDR1 and CDR2 (germline): SGDLS, YYNGEE. Here the CDR3 DNA reads TGTGCCAGCAGCCCGGGACAGGAAGCCCATCAGCCCCAGCATTTT. Its translation is CASSPGQEAHQPQHF.

This chain links TRBV28 with TRBJ1-2; D is unresolved. The CDR3 has 13 residues. The V gene's germline CDR1 is MDHEN and CDR2 SYDVKM. V was pared by 8 bases and J by 5 bases, with 15 bases between. CDR3 region: CASYQFQAYGYTF. The CDR3 coding sequence is TGTGCCAGCTATCAGTTCCAGGCGTATGGCTACACCTTC.

The chain combines TRBV7-2 with TRBJ2-1, with D tentatively TRBD2 (6 bases). Germline CDR1 SGHTA, CDR2 FQGNSA. This CDR3 is 14 amino acids long. V lost 7 bases and J lost 4, with 14 bases in between. The CDR3 reads CASTPWGRYNEQFF. CDR3 nucleotide sequence: TGTGCCAGCACCCCGTGGGGGAGGTACAATGAGCAGTTCTTC.

The chain uses TRBV5-4 and TRBJ2-3; TRBD2 matches at 9 bases. The V and J ends lost 2 bases and 1 base, in that order; junction bases with no gene match: 5. The length of the CDR3 is 16 residues. Per germline, CDR1 SGHNT and CDR2 YYREEE (reference sequence). CDR3 residues: CASSLRLAGRTDTQYF. In DNA, the CDR3 is TGTGCCAGCAGCTTAAGGCTAGCGGGGCGCACAGATACGCAGTATTTT. The full variable domain, its missing parts supplied by reference TRBV5-4 and TRBJ2-3, is ETGVTQSPTHLIKTRGQQVTLRCSSQSGHNTVSWYQQALGQGPQFIFQYYREEENGRGNFPPRFSGLQFPNYSSELNVNALELDDSALYLCASSLRLAGRTDTQYFGPGTRLTVL.

In its sample, this clone was seen a few times. The rearrangement joins TRBV11-2 to TRBJ2-7; tentatively, D is TRBD1 (6 bases). Germline assignment: CDR1 SGHAT and CDR2 FQNNGV. The V end was cut by 3 bases, the J end by 4 bases, with 16 bases between. The CDR3 covers 15 residues. The CDR3 sequence is CASSFLGQQGYEQYF. CDR3 coding DNA: TGTGCCAGCAGCTTTCTGGGGCAACAGGGATACGAGCAGTACTTC.

The V gene is TRBV6-1, the J gene TRBJ1-6, with 8 bases fitting TRBD1. CDR3 size: 21 residues. Per germline, CDR1 MNHNS and CDR2 SASEGT. The V segment lost 0 bases and the J segment 1 base; nucleotides outside the gene matches: 14. The CDR3 reads CASSEALLQGGRWSYNSPLHF. As DNA, the CDR3 is TGTGCCAGCAGTGAAGCGCTGCTACAGGGGGGTCGTTGGTCCTATAATTCACCCCTCCACTTT.